These T cell receptor beta chains were read from a single sample in a study of T-cell reconstitution after alpha-beta-depleted transplantation in children. TCRdb reprocessed the PCR reads via MiXCR and lists one record per CDR3 protein. The sample lists 500,000 to 650,000 distinct CDR3 sequences, roughly 13% seen once, with about 2.2% in the top ten. The sample here was PBMCs, mostly from graft donor cells, taken 360 days after TCRalphabeta/CD19-depleted stem cell transplant. These receptors were collected from a male patient aged 10 to 17 who had a stem cell transplant for acute myeloid leukemia, so the T cells may come from the graft donor. Both conserved end residues are part of each CDR3. Fields, in order: J gene, V gene, CDR3 protein.

j_call: TRBJ2-5
v_call: TRBV12-3/TRBV12-4
cdr3_aa: CASLQRERETQYF

j_call: TRBJ2-7
v_call: TRBV3-1
cdr3_aa: CASSQRRIDEQYF

j_call: TRBJ2-3
v_call: TRBV6-2/TRBV6-3
cdr3_aa: CASSSYSGRVLGTDTQYF

j_call: TRBJ2-5
v_call: TRBV5-1
cdr3_aa: CASSLARKKDRGLAGDQETQYF

j_call: TRBJ2-7
v_call: TRBV20-1
cdr3_aa: CSAGTNRGGEQYF

j_call: TRBJ2-2
v_call: TRBV24-1
cdr3_aa: CATASGGGITGELFF

j_call: TRBJ2-1
v_call: TRBV11-2
cdr3_aa: CASSLTGGSNEQFF

j_call: TRBJ2-7
v_call: TRBV29-1
cdr3_aa: CSVGPRLAGETEQYF

j_call: TRBJ2-5
v_call: TRBV11-3
cdr3_aa: CASSLKAGGTQYF

j_call: TRBJ2-3
v_call: TRBV30
cdr3_aa: CAWSGGSWGGTDTQYF

j_call: TRBJ2-2
v_call: TRBV7-6
cdr3_aa: CASSLAPAGKMGELFF

j_call: TRBJ1-2
v_call: TRBV19
cdr3_aa: CASSARQGEISNYGYTF

j_call: TRBJ1-5
v_call: TRBV7-8
cdr3_aa: CASSLAGRQGAFNQPQHF

j_call: TRBJ2-7
v_call: TRBV11-2
cdr3_aa: CASSLVAGGPLMYEQYF

j_call: TRBJ2-3
v_call: TRBV29-1
cdr3_aa: CSLVGAGSTDTQYF

j_call: TRBJ2-3
v_call: TRBV11-2
cdr3_aa: CASSLAVTGTDTQYF

j_call: TRBJ2-7
v_call: TRBV7-9
cdr3_aa: CASSFPSDVGESYEQYF

j_call: TRBJ2-5
v_call: TRBV5-1
cdr3_aa: CASSFRDSQQETQYF

j_call: TRBJ2-2
v_call: TRBV24-1
cdr3_aa: CATSDFGIAPGELFF

j_call: TRBJ2-5
v_call: TRBV12-3/TRBV12-4
cdr3_aa: CASSLTGPQYF

j_call: TRBJ2-5
v_call: TRBV12-3/TRBV12-4
cdr3_aa: CASSTLSGSWETQYF

j_call: TRBJ2-7
v_call: TRBV27
cdr3_aa: CASSLIHGYEQYF

j_call: TRBJ2-2
v_call: TRBV27
cdr3_aa: CASRLAGDTGELFF

j_call: TRBJ2-2
v_call: TRBV6-2/TRBV6-3
cdr3_aa: CASSYSRGEDTGELFF

j_call: TRBJ2-5
v_call: TRBV24-1
cdr3_aa: CATGPGQGALETQYF

j_call: TRBJ2-3
v_call: TRBV11-2
cdr3_aa: CASSLGFFPSTDTQYF

j_call: TRBJ2-7
v_call: TRBV28
cdr3_aa: CASSLWGSGLAGEDEQYF

j_call: TRBJ2-5
v_call: TRBV7-9
cdr3_aa: CASSFATGGTETQYF

j_call: TRBJ1-1
v_call: TRBV28
cdr3_aa: CASSLSYPSNTEAFF

j_call: TRBJ2-1
v_call: TRBV10-2
cdr3_aa: CASSRASSSYNEQFF

j_call: TRBJ2-7
v_call: TRBV11-2
cdr3_aa: CASSLVLAESYEQYF

j_call: TRBJ2-3
v_call: TRBV4-3
cdr3_aa: CASSQDVEDRGRDTQYF

j_call: TRBJ2-3
v_call: TRBV3-1
cdr3_aa: CASSQGRYTKSTDTQYF

j_call: TRBJ2-3
v_call: TRBV29-1
cdr3_aa: CSVDRQGGTDTQYF

j_call: TRBJ2-2
v_call: TRBV28
cdr3_aa: CASSSQPRGTGELFF

j_call: TRBJ2-7
v_call: TRBV20-1
cdr3_aa: CSAHGLQGLTYEQYF

j_call: TRBJ2-1
v_call: TRBV7-8
cdr3_aa: CASSSRGNRSSYNEQFF

j_call: TRBJ2-1
v_call: TRBV3-1
cdr3_aa: CASSPQLAGDGNEQFF

j_call: TRBJ1-1
v_call: TRBV9
cdr3_aa: CASSVGGVNTEAFF

j_call: TRBJ2-2
v_call: TRBV28
cdr3_aa: CASTQRGFLNTGELFF

j_call: TRBJ2-3
v_call: TRBV7-9
cdr3_aa: CASSLDVGDTQYF

j_call: TRBJ2-3
v_call: TRBV7-6
cdr3_aa: CASSLGVGGPLSTDTQYF

j_call: TRBJ1-1
v_call: TRBV14
cdr3_aa: CASSQKMNTEAFF

j_call: TRBJ2-1
v_call: TRBV29-1
cdr3_aa: CSVAGLAGTIYNEQFF

j_call: TRBJ2-5
v_call: TRBV7-9
cdr3_aa: CASSFGDREPNQETQYF

j_call: TRBJ1-5
v_call: TRBV19
cdr3_aa: CASSIGRTGGHQPQHF

j_call: TRBJ2-1
v_call: TRBV18
cdr3_aa: CASSPSGRARDEQFF

j_call: TRBJ2-5
v_call: TRBV21-1
cdr3_aa: CASSPLEREVQETQYF

j_call: TRBJ1-2
v_call: TRBV29-1
cdr3_aa: CSVADSPSPYGYTF